The clone carrying this T cell receptor (beta chain) was seen a handful of times. Around 31,000 T cell genomes, or about 290 ng DNA, went into unsorted PBMC replicate PCRs. How the authors handled the data: Filtering differed for immunoSEQ, which gave only junction sequences without quality scores. Here immunoSEQ multiplex PCR was the method, and the copy in TCRdb shows in-frame clones only, minus some. From that table come the V and J calls and clone size; the DNA was used to work out D and trimming. The sample lists fewer than 700,000 clones, around 77% occurring once. This specimen comes from a study of shared clonotypes between healthy human individuals. Study context: The donors, a couple of women and a few men, were aged 18 to 49.

All donors qualified as healthy HIV-negative adults and had experienced no recent acute infections or vaccinations. V lost 3 bases, J lost 5 bases, and 2 bases stayed unmatched. CDR3 length: 13 amino acids. CDR1 PRHDT and CDR2 FYEKMQ come from the germline V gene (reference sequence). The sequencing sample was made of PBMCs. The clonotype comes from a woman aged 40 to 50 in good health. Some clones in this sample may be carry-over from other donors' samples. The chain employs TRBV13 and TRBJ2-7; TRBD2 agrees at 9 bases. In nucleotides, the CDR3 is TGTGCCAGCAGCTTTAGGACTAGCGACGAGCAGTACTTC. Translated, it gives CASSFRTSDEQYF.